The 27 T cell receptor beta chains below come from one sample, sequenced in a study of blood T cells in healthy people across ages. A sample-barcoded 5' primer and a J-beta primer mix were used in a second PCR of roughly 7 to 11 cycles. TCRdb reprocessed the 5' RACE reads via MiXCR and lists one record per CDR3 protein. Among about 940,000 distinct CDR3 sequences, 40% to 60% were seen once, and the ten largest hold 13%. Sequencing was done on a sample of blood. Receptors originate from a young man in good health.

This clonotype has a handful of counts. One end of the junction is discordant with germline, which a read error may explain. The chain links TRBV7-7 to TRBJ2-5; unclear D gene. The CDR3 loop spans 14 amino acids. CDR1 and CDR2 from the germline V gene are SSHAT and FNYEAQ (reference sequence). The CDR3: CASTPPGRQETQYF. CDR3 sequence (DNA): TGTGCTAGCACGCCACCGGGCCGTCAAGAGACCCAGTACTTC.

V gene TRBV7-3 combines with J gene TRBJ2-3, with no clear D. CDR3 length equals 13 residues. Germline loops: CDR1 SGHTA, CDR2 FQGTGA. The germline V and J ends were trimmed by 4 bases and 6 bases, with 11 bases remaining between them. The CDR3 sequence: CASSSSKLDTQYF. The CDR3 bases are TGTGCCAGCAGCTCATCCAAGCTTGATACGCAGTATTTT.

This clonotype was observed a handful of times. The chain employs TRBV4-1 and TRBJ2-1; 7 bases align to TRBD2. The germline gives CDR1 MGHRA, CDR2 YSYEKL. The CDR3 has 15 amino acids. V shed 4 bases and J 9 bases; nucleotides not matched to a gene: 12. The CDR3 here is CASSPLSLADGEQFF. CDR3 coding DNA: TGCGCCAGCAGCCCGTTGAGTCTAGCGGACGGTGAGCAGTTCTTC.

This CDR3 is CSARGRFGGRNEQFF. DNA of the CDR3: TGCAGTGCTAGGGGCCGCTTTGGGGGGAGGAATGAGCAGTTCTTC. The genes are TRBV20-1 and TRBJ2-1; perhaps TRBD2 as D (6 bases). Germline values: CDR1 DFQATT, CDR2 SNEGSKA (reference sequence). Deletions cut 3 bases from V and 7 bases from J, with 19 bases between. This CDR3 contains 15 residues.

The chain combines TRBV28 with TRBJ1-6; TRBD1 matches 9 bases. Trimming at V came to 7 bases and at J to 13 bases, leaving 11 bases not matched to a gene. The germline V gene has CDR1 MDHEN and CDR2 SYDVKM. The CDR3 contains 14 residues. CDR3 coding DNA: TGTGCCAGCAACCGACCGGGACAGGGTTTTCCCCTCCACTTT. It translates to CASNRPGQGFPLHF.

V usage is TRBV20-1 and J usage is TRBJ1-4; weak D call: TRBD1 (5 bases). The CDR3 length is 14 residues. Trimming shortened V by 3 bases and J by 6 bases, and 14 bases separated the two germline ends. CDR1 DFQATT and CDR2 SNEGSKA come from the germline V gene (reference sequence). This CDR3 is CSASGAGGDEKLFF. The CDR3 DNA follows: TGCAGTGCTAGTGGGGCCGGAGGGGATGAAAAACTGTTTTTT.

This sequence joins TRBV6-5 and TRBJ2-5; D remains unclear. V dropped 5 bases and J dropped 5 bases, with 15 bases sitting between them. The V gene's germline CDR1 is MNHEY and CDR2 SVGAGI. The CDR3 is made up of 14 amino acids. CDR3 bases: TGTGCCAGCAGTCCCTGGCTAGTGGGGGAGACCCAGTACTTC. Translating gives CASSPWLVGETQYF.

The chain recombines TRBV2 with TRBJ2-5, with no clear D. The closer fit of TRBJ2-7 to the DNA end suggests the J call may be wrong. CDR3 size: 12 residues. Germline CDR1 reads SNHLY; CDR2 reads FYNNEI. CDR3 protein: CASLPNGYEQYF. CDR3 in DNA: TGTGCCAGCCTACCCAACGGGTACGAGCAGTACTTC.

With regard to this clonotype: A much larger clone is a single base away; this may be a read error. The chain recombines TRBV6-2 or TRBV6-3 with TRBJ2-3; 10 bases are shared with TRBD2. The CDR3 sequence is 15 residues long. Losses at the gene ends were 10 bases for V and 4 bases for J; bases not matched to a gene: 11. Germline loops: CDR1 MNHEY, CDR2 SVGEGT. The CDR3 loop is CANSSSGGAADTQYF. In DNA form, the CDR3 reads TGTGCCAACAGCTCGAGCGGGGGGGCCGCAGATACGCAGTATTTT.

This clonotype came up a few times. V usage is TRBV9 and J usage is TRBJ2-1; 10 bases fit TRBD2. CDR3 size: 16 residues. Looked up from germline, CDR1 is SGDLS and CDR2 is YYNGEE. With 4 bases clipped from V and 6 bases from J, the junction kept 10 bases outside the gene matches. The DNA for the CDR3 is TGTGCCAGCAGCCGACACCCAGCGGGGGGGCTCAATGAGCAGTTCTTC. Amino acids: CASSRHPAGGLNEQFF. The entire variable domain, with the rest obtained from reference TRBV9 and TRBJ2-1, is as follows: DSGVTQTPKHLITATGQRVTLRCSPRSGDLSVYWYQQSLDQGLQFLIQYYNGEERAKGNILERFSAQQFPDLHSELNLSSLELGDSALYFCASSRHPAGGLNEQFFGPGTRLTVL.

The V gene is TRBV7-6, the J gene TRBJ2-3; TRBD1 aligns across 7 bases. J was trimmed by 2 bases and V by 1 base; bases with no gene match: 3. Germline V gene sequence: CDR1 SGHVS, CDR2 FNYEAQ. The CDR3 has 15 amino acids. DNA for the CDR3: TGTGCCAGCAGCTTAGAGACAGGGTCCACAGATACGCAGTATTTT. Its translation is CASSLETGSTDTQYF.

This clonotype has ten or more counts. In DNA, the CDR3 is TGTGCCAGCAGTTTGTCGGGGAGCAATCAGCCCCAGCATTTT. It yields the protein CASSLSGSNQPQHF. The chain carries TRBV12-3 or TRBV12-4 and TRBJ1-5, with unresolved D. CDR3 length equals 14 residues. V was shortened by 3 bases and J by 1 base, with 7 bases between the two germline ends.

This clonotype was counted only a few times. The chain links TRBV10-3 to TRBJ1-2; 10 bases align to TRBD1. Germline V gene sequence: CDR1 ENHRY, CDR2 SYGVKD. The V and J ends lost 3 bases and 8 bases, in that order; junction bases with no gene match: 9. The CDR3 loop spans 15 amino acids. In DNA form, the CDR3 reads TGTGCCATCAGTGATCGGACAGGGGGTTCTCGAGGCTACACCTTC. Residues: CAISDRTGGSRGYTF.

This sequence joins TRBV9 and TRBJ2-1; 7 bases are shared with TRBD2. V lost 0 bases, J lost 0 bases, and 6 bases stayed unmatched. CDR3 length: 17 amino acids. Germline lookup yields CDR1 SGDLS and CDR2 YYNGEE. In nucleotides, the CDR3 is TGTGCCAGCAGCGTAGACTGGCGGGGGAGCTCCTACAATGAGCAGTTCTTC. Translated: CASSVDWRGSSYNEQFF. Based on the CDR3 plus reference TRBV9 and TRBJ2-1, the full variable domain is DSGVTQTPKHLITATGQRVTLRCSPRSGDLSVYWYQQSLDQGLQFLIQYYNGEERAKGNILERFSAQQFPDLHSELNLSSLELGDSALYFCASSVDWRGSSYNEQFFGPGTRLTVL.

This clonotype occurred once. This chain's CDR3 is CASSQTVSTGELFF. The CDR3 nucleotides are TGTGCCAGCAGCCAGACAGTTTCCACCGGGGAGCTGTTTTTT. The genes are TRBV3-1 and TRBJ2-2; D might be TRBD1 (5 bases). This CDR3 region has 14 residues. The germline gives CDR1 LGHDT, CDR2 YNNKEL (reference sequence). Deletions cut 3 bases from V and 4 bases from J, with 9 bases between.

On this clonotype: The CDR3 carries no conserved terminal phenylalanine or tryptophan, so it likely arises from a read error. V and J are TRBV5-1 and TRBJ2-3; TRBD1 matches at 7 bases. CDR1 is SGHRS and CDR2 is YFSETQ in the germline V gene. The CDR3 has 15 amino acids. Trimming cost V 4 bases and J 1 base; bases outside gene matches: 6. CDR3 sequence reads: CASSPGQLGTDTQYL. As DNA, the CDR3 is TGCGCCAGCAGCCCGGGACAGCTAGGCACAGATACGCAGTATCTT.

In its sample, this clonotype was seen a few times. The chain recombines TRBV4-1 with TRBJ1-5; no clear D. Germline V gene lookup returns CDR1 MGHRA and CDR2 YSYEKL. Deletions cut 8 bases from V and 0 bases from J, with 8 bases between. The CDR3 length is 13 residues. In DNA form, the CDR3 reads TGCGCCAGCGCCGACGGTAGCAATCAGCCCCAGCATTTT. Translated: CASADGSNQPQHF.

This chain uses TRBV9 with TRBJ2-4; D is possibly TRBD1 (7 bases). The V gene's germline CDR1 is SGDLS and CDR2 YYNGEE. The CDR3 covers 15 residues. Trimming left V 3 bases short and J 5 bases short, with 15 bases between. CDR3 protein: CASSAQGGHQNIQYF. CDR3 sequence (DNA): TGTGCCAGCAGCGCGCAGGGGGGCCACCAAAACATTCAGTACTTC.

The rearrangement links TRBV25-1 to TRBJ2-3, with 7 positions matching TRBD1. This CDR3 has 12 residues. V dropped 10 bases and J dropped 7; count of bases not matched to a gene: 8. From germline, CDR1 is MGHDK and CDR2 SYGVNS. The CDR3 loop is CATTAGGHTQYF. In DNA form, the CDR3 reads TGTGCCACCACGGCAGGGGGACATACGCAGTATTTT.

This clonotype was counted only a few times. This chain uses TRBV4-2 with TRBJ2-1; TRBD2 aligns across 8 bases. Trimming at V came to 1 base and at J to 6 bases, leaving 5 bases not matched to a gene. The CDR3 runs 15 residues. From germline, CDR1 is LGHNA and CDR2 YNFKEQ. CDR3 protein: CASSQAGGGVNEQFF. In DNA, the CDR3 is TGTGCCAGCAGCCAAGCGGGGGGGGGAGTCAATGAGCAGTTCTTC.

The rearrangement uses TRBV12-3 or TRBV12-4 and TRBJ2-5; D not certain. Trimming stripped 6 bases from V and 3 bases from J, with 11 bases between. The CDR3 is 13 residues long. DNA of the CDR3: TGTGCCAGCAGGTCCCGTGATAAAGAGACCCAGTACTTC. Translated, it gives CASRSRDKETQYF.

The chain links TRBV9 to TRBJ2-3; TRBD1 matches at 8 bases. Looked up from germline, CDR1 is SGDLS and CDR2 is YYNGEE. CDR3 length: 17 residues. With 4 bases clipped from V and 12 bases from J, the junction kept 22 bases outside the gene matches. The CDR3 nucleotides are TGTGCCAGCAGCTTAGGACAGGGCGACTCACTCACCCAGCGCCAGTATTTT. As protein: CASSLGQGDSLTQRQYF.

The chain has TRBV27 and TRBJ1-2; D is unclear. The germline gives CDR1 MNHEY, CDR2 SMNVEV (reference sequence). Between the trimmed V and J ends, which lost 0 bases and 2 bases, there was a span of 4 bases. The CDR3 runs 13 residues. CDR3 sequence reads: CASSLSDNYGYTF. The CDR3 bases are TGTGCCAGCAGTTTATCAGACAACTATGGCTACACCTTC.

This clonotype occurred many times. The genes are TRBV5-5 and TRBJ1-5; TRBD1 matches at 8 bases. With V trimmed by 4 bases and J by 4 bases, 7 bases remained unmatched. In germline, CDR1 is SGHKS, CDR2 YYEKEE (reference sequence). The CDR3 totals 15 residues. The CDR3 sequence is CASSLWTGSNQPQHF. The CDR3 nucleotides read TGTGCCAGCAGCCTGTGGACAGGGAGTAATCAGCCCCAGCATTTT.

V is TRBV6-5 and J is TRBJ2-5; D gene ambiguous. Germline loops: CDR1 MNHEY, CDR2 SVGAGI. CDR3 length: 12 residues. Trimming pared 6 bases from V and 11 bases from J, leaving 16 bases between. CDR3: CASSPKPYEQYF. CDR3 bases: TGTGCCAGCAGCCCCAAGCCTTATGAGCAGTACTTC.

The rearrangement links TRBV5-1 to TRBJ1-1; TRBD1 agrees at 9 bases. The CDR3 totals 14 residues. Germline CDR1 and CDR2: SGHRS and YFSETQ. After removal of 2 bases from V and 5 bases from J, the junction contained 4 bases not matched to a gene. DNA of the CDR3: TGCGCCAGCAGCTTAACAGGGGGCGAGACTGAAGCTTTCTTT. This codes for CASSLTGGETEAFF. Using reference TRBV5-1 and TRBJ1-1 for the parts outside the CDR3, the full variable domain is KAGVTQTPRYLIKTRGQQVTLSCSPISGHRSVSWYQQTPGQGLQFLFEYFSETQRNKGNFPGRFSGRQFSNSRSEMNVSTLELGDSALYLCASSLTGGETEAFFGQGTRLTVV.

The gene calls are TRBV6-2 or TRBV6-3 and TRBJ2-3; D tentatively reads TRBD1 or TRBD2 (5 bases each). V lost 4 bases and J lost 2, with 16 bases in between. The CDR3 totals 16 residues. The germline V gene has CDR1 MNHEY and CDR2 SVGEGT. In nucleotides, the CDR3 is TGTGCCAGCAGTTCCCCGCTCGGGGCCATCACAGATACGCAGTATTTT. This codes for CASSSPLGAITDTQYF.